Listed below are T cell receptor beta chains from one sample, sequenced in a study of blood T cells in healthy people across ages. From the 5' RACE reads, TCRdb called clonotypes with MiXCR, one entry per CDR3 protein. The top ten hold around 12% of the sample, which has around 990,000 distinct CDR3 sequences, around two fifths seen once. The sample consisted of blood. Receptors were obtained from a man younger than 35 in good health. Both conserved end residues are part of each CDR3. The D gene is left open where the match is weak. Clone size is shown for a subset of rows, as once, few, many or a class of expanded clone.

len	j_gene	abundance	v_gene	d_gene	CDR3aa	CDR3nt
14	TRBJ2-5	few	TRBV12-3/TRBV12-4	-	CASTAGGPRNEQYF	TGTGCCAGCACTGCCGGGGGGCCTCGGAATGAGCAGTACTTC
15	TRBJ1-1	-	TRBV5-5	-	CASSIDSRMNTEAFF	TGTGCCAGCAGCATAGACAGTCGGATGAACACTGAAGCTTTCTTT
12	TRBJ2-5	-	TRBV29-1	-	CSAGDGQETQYF	TGCAGCGCCGGAGACGGACAAGAGACCCAGTACTTC
15	TRBJ2-1	-	TRBV20-1	TRBD2	CNARVGGDPYNEQFF	TGCAATGCTAGAGTGGGGGGGGACCCCTACAATGAGCAGTTCTTC
16	TRBJ2-7	-	TRBV6-4	TRBD2	CASSDSSGGSYNEQYF	TGTGCCAGCAGTGACTCATCGGGGGGTTCCTACAATGAGCAGTACTTC
11	TRBJ2-3	few	TRBV6-2/TRBV6-3	-	CASSYLVTQYF	TGTGCCAGCAGTTACCTTGTTACGCAGTATTTT
13	TRBJ2-3	-	TRBV20-1	-	CSARDEGTDTQYF	TGCAGTGCTAGAGATGAGGGGACAGATACGCAGTATTTT
15	TRBJ2-7	few	TRBV7-2	-	CASSRTSFPSYEQYF	TGTGCCAGCAGCCGAACGAGCTTCCCATCCTACGAGCAGTACTTC
14	TRBJ2-1	few	TRBV2	-	CASNEAQSADEQFF	TGTGCCAGCAATGAAGCCCAATCCGCCGATGAGCAGTTCTTC
13	TRBJ2-1	-	TRBV6-2/TRBV6-3	-	CASSRGGLNEQFF	TGTGCCAGCAGTAGGGGGGGATTAAATGAGCAGTTCTTC
14	TRBJ1-4	-	TRBV5-8	-	CASSRVQGDEKLFF	TGTGCCAGCAGCCGGGTCCAGGGTGATGAAAAACTGTTTTTT
15	TRBJ2-7	-	TRBV6-6	-	CASSPQGIANNEQYF	TGTGCCAGCAGCCCCCAGGGAATAGCTAACAATGAGCAGTACTTC
16	TRBJ1-4	-	TRBV4-3	-	CASSQEVAPANEKLFF	TGCGCCAGCAGCCAAGAAGTGGCCCCGGCTAATGAAAAACTGTTTTTT
13	TRBJ1-2	many	TRBV7-2	-	CASSTGQQNGYTF	TGTGCCAGCAGTACAGGACAGCAAAATGGCTACACCTTC
17	TRBJ2-5	-	TRBV25-1	TRBD2	CASSYGLAGLREETQYF	TGTGCCAGCAGTTATGGACTAGCGGGGCTGAGAGAAGAGACCCAGTACTTC
12	TRBJ1-1	few	TRBV29-1	TRBD1	CSVVGGQAEAFF	TGCAGCGTTGTAGGGGGACAGGCCGAAGCTTTCTTT
13	TRBJ2-5	few	TRBV27	-	CASSSTVMETQYF	TGTGCCAGCAGTTCGACAGTAATGGAGACCCAGTACTTC
14	TRBJ2-2	-	TRBV20-1	-	CSARRTGQSGELFF	TGCAGTGCTAGACGAACCGGACAGTCCGGGGAGCTGTTTTTT
16	TRBJ1-6	-	TRBV19	-	CASSTRARSYNSPLHF	TGTGCCAGTAGTACTCGGGCCCGCTCCTATAATTCACCCCTCCACTTT
11	TRBJ2-1	-	TRBV12-3/TRBV12-4	-	CASSSGSEEFF	TGTGCCAGCAGTTCAGGGTCCGAGGAGTTCTTC
16	TRBJ1-2	few	TRBV12-3/TRBV12-4	-	CASSLRGGLANYGYTF	TGTGCCAGCAGTTTACGAGGGGGGCTAGCTAACTATGGCTACACCTTC
14	TRBJ1-1	-	TRBV6-2/TRBV6-3	TRBD1	CASTRQGVVTEAFF	TGTGCCAGCACCCGACAGGGGGTGGTCACTGAAGCTTTCTTT
17	TRBJ1-2	-	TRBV9	TRBD1	CASSAKGTGTANYGYTF	TGTGCCAGCAGCGCTAAAGGGACAGGGACAGCTAACTATGGCTACACCTTC
11	TRBJ2-5	-	TRBV5-1	TRBD2	CASGRGGEQYF	TGCGCCAGCGGCCGCGGGGGTGAGCAGTACTTC
14	TRBJ2-1	-	TRBV14	-	CASSLETGPPGQFF	TGTGCCAGCAGCCTAGAAACAGGGCCTCCCGGGCAGTTCTTC
14	TRBJ2-1	few	TRBV10-3	-	CAISETAGLNEQFF	TGTGCCATCAGTGAGACGGCGGGACTGAATGAGCAGTTCTTC
14	TRBJ1-4	few	TRBV7-2	-	CASSWGTPNEKLFF	TGTGCCAGCAGCTGGGGGACACCGAATGAAAAACTGTTTTTT
16	TRBJ2-7	few	TRBV3-1	-	CASSQDIGGRYNEQYF	TGTGCCAGCAGCCAAGATATAGGGGGGCGGTACAATGAGCAGTACTTC
13	TRBJ2-3	few	TRBV29-1	TRBD1	CSVTGLSTDTQYF	TGCAGCGTGACAGGGCTTAGCACAGATACGCAGTATTTT
14	TRBJ2-3	few	TRBV15	-	CATSRDGVADTQYF	TGTGCCACCAGCAGAGATGGAGTAGCAGATACGCAGTATTTT
14	TRBJ2-3	-	TRBV3-1	-	CASSLGQRVDTQYF	TGTGCCAGCAGCCTCGGACAGAGGGTAGATACGCAGTATTTT
13	TRBJ2-6	few	TRBV15	-	CATTPGGANVLTF	TGTGCCACCACCCCCGGTGGGGCCAACGTCCTGACTTTC
13	TRBJ2-3	-	TRBV6-6	-	CASSSLGRDTQYF	TGTGCCAGCAGTTCCTTGGGGCGAGATACGCAGTATTTT
18	TRBJ1-1	-	TRBV7-9	-	CVSSPNIGPGDLNTEAFF	TGTGTCAGCAGCCCAAACATAGGTCCGGGGGATTTGAACACTGAAGCTTTCTTT
16	TRBJ1-1	-	TRBV12-3/TRBV12-4	-	CASSFFGAFQGTEAFF	TGTGCCAGCAGTTTTTTTGGGGCTTTCCAGGGCACTGAAGCTTTCTTT
15	TRBJ1-1	-	TRBV28	-	CASSLARGENTEALF	TGTGCCAGCAGTTTGGCTCGTGGGGAGAACACTGAAGCTTTGTTT
14	TRBJ2-3	many	TRBV20-1	TRBD2	CSAGLAGNTDTQYF	TGCAGTGCTGGGCTAGCGGGGAACACAGATACGCAGTATTTT
13	TRBJ2-5	few	TRBV12-3/TRBV12-4	-	CASSLRQGLTQYF	TGTGCCAGCAGTTTAAGGCAGGGGTTGACCCAGTACTTC
15	TRBJ1-1	-	TRBV15	-	CATSRDGGLNTEAFF	TGTGCCACCAGCAGAGATGGGGGATTGAACACTGAAGCTTTCTTT
15	TRBJ1-6	-	TRBV4-2	-	CASSQDMRAYSPLHF	TGTGCCAGCAGCCAAGATATGAGGGCTTATTCACCCCTCCACTTT
15	TRBJ1-5	-	TRBV7-2	-	CASSLVSGLDQPQHF	TGTGCCAGCAGCTTAGTTTCAGGGTTGGATCAGCCCCAGCATTTT